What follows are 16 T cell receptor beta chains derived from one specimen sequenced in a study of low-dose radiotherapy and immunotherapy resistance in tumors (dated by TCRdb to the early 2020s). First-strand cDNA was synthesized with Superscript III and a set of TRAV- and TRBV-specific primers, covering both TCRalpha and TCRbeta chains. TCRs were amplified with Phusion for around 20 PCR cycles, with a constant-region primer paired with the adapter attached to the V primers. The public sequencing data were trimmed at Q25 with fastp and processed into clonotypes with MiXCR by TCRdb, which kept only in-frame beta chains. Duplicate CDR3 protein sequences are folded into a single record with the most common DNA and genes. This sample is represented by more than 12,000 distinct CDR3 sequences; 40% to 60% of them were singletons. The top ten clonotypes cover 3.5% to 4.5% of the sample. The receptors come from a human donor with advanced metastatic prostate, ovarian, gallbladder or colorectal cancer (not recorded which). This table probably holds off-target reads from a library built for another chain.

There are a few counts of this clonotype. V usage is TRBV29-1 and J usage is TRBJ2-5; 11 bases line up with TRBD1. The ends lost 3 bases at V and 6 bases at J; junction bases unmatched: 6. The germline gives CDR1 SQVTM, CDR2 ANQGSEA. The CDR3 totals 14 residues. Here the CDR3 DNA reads TGCAGCGTTGAGAGGGACAGGGGGTCTAAGACCCAGTACTTC. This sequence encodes CSVERDRGSKTQYF.

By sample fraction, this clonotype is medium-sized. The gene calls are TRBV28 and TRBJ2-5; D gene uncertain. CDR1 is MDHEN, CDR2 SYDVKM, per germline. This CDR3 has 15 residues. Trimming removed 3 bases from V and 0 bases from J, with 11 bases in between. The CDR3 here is CASSLTRPYQETQYF. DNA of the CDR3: TGTGCCAGCAGTTTGACGCGGCCGTACCAAGAGACCCAGTACTTC.

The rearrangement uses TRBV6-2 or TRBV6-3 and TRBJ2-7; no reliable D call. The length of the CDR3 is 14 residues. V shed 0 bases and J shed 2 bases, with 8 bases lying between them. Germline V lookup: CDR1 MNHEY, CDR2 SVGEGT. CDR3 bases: TGTGCCAGCAGTTACTCTCCATATACCTACGAGCAGTACTTC. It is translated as CASSYSPYTYEQYF.

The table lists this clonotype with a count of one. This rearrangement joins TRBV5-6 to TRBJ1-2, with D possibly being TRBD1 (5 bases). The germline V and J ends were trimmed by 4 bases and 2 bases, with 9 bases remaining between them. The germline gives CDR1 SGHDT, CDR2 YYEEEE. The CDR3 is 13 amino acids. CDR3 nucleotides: TGTGCCAGCAGCACGACAGAAAACTATGGCTACACCTTC. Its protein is CASSTTENYGYTF. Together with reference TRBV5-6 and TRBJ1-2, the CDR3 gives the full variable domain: DAGVTQSPTHLIKTRGQQVTLRCSPKSGHDTVSWYQQALGQGPQFIFQYYEEEERQRGNFPDRFSGHQFPNYSSELNVNALLLGDSALYLCASSTTENYGYTFGSGTRLTVV.

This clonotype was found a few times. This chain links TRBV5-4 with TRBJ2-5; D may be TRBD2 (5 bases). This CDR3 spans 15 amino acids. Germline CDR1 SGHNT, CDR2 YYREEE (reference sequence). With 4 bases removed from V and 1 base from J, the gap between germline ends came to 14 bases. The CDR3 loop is CASSPFKRSQETQYF. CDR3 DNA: TGTGCCAGCAGCCCGTTTAAGCGGAGCCAAGAGACCCAGTACTTC.

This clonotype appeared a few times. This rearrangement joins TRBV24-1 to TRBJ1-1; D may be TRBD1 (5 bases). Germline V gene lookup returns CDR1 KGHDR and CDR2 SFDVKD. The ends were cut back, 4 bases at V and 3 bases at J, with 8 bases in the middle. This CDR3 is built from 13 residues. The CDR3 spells CATSEGEHTEAFF. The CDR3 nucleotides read TGTGCCACCAGTGAAGGGGAGCACACTGAAGCTTTCTTT.

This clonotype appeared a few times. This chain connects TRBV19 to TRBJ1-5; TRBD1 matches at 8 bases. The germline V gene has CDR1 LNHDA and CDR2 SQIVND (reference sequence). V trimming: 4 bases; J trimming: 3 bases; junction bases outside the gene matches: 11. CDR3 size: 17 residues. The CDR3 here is CASSTRTGSRNNQPQHF. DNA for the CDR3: TGTGCCAGTAGTACCCGGACAGGGAGTCGGAACAATCAGCCCCAGCATTTT. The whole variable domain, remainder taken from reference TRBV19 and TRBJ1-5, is DGGITQSPKYLFRKEGQNVTLSCEQNLNHDAMYWYRQDPGQGLRLIYYSQIVNDFQKGDIAEGYSVSREKKESFPLTVTSAQKNPTAFYLCASSTRTGSRNNQPQHFGDGTRLSIL.

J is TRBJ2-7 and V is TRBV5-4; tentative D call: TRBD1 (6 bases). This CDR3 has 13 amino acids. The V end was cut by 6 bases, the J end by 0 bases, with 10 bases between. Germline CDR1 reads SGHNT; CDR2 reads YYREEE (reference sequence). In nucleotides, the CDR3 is TGTGCCAGCACCGACAGGTACTCCTACGAGCAGTACTTC. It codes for CASTDRYSYEQYF.

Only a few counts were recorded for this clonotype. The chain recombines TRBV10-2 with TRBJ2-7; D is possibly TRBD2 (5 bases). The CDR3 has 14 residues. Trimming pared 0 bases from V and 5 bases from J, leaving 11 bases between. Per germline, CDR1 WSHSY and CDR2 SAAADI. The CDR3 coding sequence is TGCGCCAGCAGTGAGTCGACGGGGAGAGACGAGCAGTACTTC. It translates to CASSESTGRDEQYF.

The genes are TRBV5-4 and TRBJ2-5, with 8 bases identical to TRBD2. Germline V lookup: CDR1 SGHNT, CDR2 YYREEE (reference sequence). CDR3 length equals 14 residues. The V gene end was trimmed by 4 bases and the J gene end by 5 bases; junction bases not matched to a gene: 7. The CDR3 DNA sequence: TGTGCCAGCAGCGCCCCGGGAGGGGTGGAGACCCAGTACTTC. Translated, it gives CASSAPGGVETQYF.

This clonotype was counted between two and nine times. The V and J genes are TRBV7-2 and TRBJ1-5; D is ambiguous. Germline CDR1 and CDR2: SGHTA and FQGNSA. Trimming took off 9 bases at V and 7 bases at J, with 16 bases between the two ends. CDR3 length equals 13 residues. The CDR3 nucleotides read TGTGCCAGTACGCTAGGGTTGGGCCAGCCCCAGCATTTT. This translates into CASTLGLGQPQHF.

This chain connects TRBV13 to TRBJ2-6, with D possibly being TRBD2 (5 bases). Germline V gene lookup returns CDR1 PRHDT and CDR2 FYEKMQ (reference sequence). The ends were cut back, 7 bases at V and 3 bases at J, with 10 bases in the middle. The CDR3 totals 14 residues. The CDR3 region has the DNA TGTGCCAGCACGCGAGGGCTTGGGGCCAACGTCCTGACTTTC. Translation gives CASTRGLGANVLTF.

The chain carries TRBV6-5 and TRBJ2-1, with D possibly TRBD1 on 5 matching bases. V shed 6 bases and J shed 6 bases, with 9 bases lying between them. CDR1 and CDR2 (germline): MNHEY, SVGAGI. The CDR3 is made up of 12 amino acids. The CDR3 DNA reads TGTGCCAGCAGCCAGGGTAGCAATGAGCAGTTCTTC. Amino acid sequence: CASSQGSNEQFF.

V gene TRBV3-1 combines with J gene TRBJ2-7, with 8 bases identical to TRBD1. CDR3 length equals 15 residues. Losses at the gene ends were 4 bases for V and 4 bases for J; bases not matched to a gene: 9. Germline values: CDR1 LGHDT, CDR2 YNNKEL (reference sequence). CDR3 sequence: CASSLQGQGAYEQYF. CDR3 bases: TGTGCCAGCAGCCTTCAAGGACAGGGTGCGTACGAGCAGTACTTC.

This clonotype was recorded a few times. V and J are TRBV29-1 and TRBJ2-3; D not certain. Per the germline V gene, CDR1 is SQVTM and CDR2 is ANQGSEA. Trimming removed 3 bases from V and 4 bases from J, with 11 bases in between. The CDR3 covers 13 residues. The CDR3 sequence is CSVDLGLADTQYF. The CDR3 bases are TGCAGCGTTGATCTAGGATTGGCAGATACGCAGTATTTT.

The DNA for the CDR3 is TGTGCCAGCAGTTTGATGGGGGGCACTGAAGCTTTCTTT. Translated, it gives CASSLMGGTEAFF. V gene TRBV27 combines with J gene TRBJ1-1; possible D gene TRBD1, 5 bases. The CDR3 has 13 amino acids. Germline loops: CDR1 MNHEY, CDR2 SMNVEV (reference sequence). Trimming stripped 3 bases from V and 4 bases from J, with 9 bases between.